A selection of T cell receptor beta chains follows, all from one sample in a study of Ad26.COV2.S vaccination and SARS-CoV-2 variants. TCRdb's table, derived via immunoSEQ multiplex PCR, lists solely in-frame clones and lacks some. The data show over 300,000 clones, with about four fifths seen just once and approximately 7% held by the top ten. Source: peripheral blood, taken in a trial of Ad26.COV2.S vaccine versus placebo. These receptors all stem from a person between 18 and 60 years old who received the Ad26.COV2.S COVID-19 vaccine or a placebo. Each CDR3 is given with its conserved first and last residue. Each record gives: clone size, J gene, V gene, D gene, CDR3 DNA, CDR3 protein. A D gene is named only where the DNA matches it firmly. A row's size may be missing; if present it is once, few, many or a size class.

- | TRBJ1-6 | TRBV25-1 | - | TGTGCCAGCACTCAGCATGGGGGGTATTCACCCCTCCACTTT | CASTQHGGYSPLHF
- | TRBJ1-5 | TRBV12-5 | - | TGTGCTAGTGGTCTCACAGGGAATCAGCCCCAGCATTTT | CASGLTGNQPQHF
once | TRBJ2-2 | TRBV19 | TRBD2 | TGTGCCAGTAGTACGGGACTAGCGTTCGGGGAGCTGTTTTTT | CASSTGLAFGELFF
- | TRBJ1-1 | TRBV5-1 | TRBD1 | TGCGCCAGCAGCTTGACAGGGGGGATCACTGAAGCTTTCTTT | CASSLTGGITEAFF
- | TRBJ1-2 | TRBV5-1 | - | TGCGCCAGCAGCTTGGTTCAGGGCGCTAGCTATGGCTACACCTTC | CASSLVQGASYGYTF
- | TRBJ2-5 | TRBV19 | - | TGTGCCAGTAGTATGGAGCCCTGGGAGACCCAGTACTTC | CASSMEPWETQYF
- | TRBJ2-1 | TRBV11-2 | - | TGTGCCAGCAGCCCGGGTCGGGGTGGGGAGCAGTTCTTC | CASSPGRGGEQFF
- | TRBJ1-3 | TRBV20-1 | - | TGCAGTGCCCCGTTAGGAAACACCATATATTTT | CSAPLGNTIYF
- | TRBJ2-5 | TRBV28 | - | TGTGCCAGCAGTTTGGTCGGGGAGCAAGAGACCCAGTACTTC | CASSLVGEQETQYF
few | TRBJ1-3 | TRBV2 | - | TGTGCCAGCACACAGGAGTCTGGAAACACCATATATTTT | CASTQESGNTIYF
- | TRBJ2-1 | TRBV7-9 | - | TGTGCCAGCAGGCGCCGGGCTAGCCAGCGCAGCAGGTACAATGAGCAGTTCTTC | CASRRRASQRSRYNEQFF
- | TRBJ2-7 | TRBV27 | - | TGTGCCAGCAGTTCCCGATATCTGGCCGAGCAGTACTTC | CASSSRYLAEQYF
- | TRBJ1-1 | TRBV11-2 | - | TGTGCCAGCAGCTTAGCTGGGTCTGAAGCTTTCTTT | CASSLAGSEAFF
few | TRBJ2-7 | TRBV4-2 | - | TGTGCCAGCAGCCAAAAAGCGCCCTCCTACGAGCAGTACTTC | CASSQKAPSYEQYF
- | TRBJ2-7 | TRBV27 | TRBD1 | TGTGCCAGCAGTTTGAGACAGGGCTACGAGCAGTACTTC | CASSLRQGYEQYF
- | TRBJ1-6 | TRBV27 | TRBD1 | TGTGCCAGCAGTAGGACAGGATTTAATTCACCCCTCCACTTT | CASSRTGFNSPLHF
- | TRBJ1-2 | TRBV2 | TRBD1 | TGTGCCAGCAGTTCCCTCCGGGACAGCCCGTTTTCTGGTGGCTACACCTTC | CASSSLRDSPFSGGYTF
- | TRBJ2-7 | TRBV27 | - | TGTGCCAGCAGCTCCGACAGGACCTCGGAGCAGTACTTC | CASSSDRTSEQYF
- | TRBJ2-5 | TRBV29-1 | TRBD1 | TGCAGCGCCGGGACAGGGGGGGAGACCCAGTACTTC | CSAGTGGETQYF
- | TRBJ1-1 | TRBV15 | - | TGTGCCACCAGCAGAGTCCCGGGCACTGAAGCTTTCTTT | CATSRVPGTEAFF
- | TRBJ1-1 | TRBV3-1/TRBV3-2 | - | TGTGCCAGCAGCCAATTGGGGAACACTGAAGCTTTCTTT | CASSQLGNTEAFF
- | TRBJ1-6 | TRBV10-2 | TRBD1 | TGCGCCAGCAAAGTGGGACAGGGTAATTCACCCCTCCACTTT | CASKVGQGNSPLHF
- | TRBJ1-1 | TRBV20-1 | - | TGCAGTGCTCAGGGTAACACTGAAGCTTTCTTT | CSAQGNTEAFF
- | TRBJ2-5 | TRBV5-5 | - | TGTGCCAGCAGCTTGATGGGGGAAACCCAGTACTTC | CASSLMGETQYF